This T cell receptor beta chain derives from a study of post-analysis software for immune sequencing data. As for this clonotype: Its antigen is not identified.

TCR beta cDNA libraries included unique molecular identifiers. TCRdb reprocessed the PCR reads via MiXCR and lists one record per CDR3 protein. The table includes around 500,000 distinct CDR3 sequences, 30% to 40% detected once. CDR3 length: 16 amino acids. V was pared by 0 bases and J by 6 bases, with 15 bases between. Germline CDR1 is SEHNR and CDR2 is FQNEAQ (reference sequence). Points from the study as a whole: The five TRBV segments detected at higher frequency in patients than in controls included TRBV5-6, TRBV5-1 and TRBV20-1.

Sequenced: blood. The TCR sequence derives from a girl younger than 18 with multiple sclerosis. This chain joins TRBV7-9 and TRBJ1-5, with a tentative D call TRBD1 (6 bases). In nucleotides, the CDR3 is TGTGCCAGCAGCTTAGCGCTAAACAGGGAAGGTCAGCCCCAGCATTTT. It encodes CASSLALNREGQPQHF. The full variable domain, with the rest looked up from reference TRBV7-9 and TRBJ1-5, is DTGVSQNPRHKITKRGQNVTFRCDPISEHNRLYWYRQTLGQGPEFLTYFQNEAQLEKSRLLSDRFSAERPKGSFSTLEIQRTEQGDSAMYLCASSLALNREGQPQHFGDGTRLSIL.